Below, one TCR beta chain is given with its context. The antigen is not known. The limits of the CDR3 on the DNA are not certain, so only TCRdb's listed CDR3 is given. CDR1 is MNHEY, CDR2 SMNVEV, per germline (reference sequence). Including both end residues, the CDR3 is 12 amino acids long. Primers: 60 Vbeta forward and 13 Jbeta reverse. Repertoires were generated with immunoSEQ multiplex PCR, while TCRdb's copy carries only in-frame clones and drops some. Altogether fewer than 130,000 clones are present, 70% being singletons, with the ten largest covering about 11%. This sample was included in a study of cytomegalovirus exposure and HLA in healthy donors. Study-wide results and limits: Most subjects' HLA-A and HLA-B alleles were reportedly predicted from TCR beta sequences. Later analysis revealed greater clonal expansion in HLA-associated TCR beta chains than in equally common others. In a later analysis, several top co-occurrence clusters appeared linked to parvovirus B19, influenza, CMV and Epstein-Barr virus. High sensitivity and specificity were reportedly achieved when the classifier diagnosed cytomegalovirus status.

This chain connects TRBV27 to TRBJ1-2; the table names TRBD1, a call not compared with the DNA. The clonotype was recovered from a man aged 40-50 years in good health and CMV-seropositive. The sample consisted of PBMCs. CDR3 sequence reads: CASSSSTEGYTF.